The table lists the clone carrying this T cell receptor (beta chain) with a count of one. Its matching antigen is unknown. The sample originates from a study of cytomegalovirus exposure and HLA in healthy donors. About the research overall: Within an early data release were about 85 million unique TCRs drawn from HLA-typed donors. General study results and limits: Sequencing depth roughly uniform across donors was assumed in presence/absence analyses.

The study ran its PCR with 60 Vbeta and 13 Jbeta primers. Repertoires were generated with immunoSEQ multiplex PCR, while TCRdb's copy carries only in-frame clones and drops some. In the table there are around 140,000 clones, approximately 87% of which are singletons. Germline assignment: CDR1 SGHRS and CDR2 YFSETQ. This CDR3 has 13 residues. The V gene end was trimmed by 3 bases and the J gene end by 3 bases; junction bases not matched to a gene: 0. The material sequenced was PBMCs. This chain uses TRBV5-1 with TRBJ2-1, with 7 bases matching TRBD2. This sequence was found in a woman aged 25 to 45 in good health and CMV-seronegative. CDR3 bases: TGCGCCAGCAGCTGGGACTACTACAATGAGCAGTTCTTC. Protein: CASSWDYYNEQFF.